The rows below give T cell receptor beta chains drawn from one sample of a study of blood T cells in healthy people across ages. Each CDR3 protein gets one entry after TCRdb re-called the 5' RACE reads with MiXCR. Counted here are hundreds of thousands of distinct CDR3 sequences, under 25% occurring once; the ten biggest clones make up 3.6%. The sample consisted of blood. The receptors come from a man between 65 and 85 years old in good health. CDR3s include the opening cysteine and the closing phenylalanine or tryptophan. D genes are given only for firm matches. A row's size may be missing; if present it is once, few, many or a size class.

J gene	D gene	V gene	clone size	CDR3 DNA	CDR3 protein
TRBJ2-3	NA	TRBV7-9	NA	TGTGCCAGCAGCTTAGGTCGCGGGGGCGCGTCGACAGATACGCAGTATTTT	CASSLGRGGASTDTQYF
TRBJ1-6	TRBD1	TRBV10-2	few	TGCGCCAGCGGGGGACAGAATAATAATTCACCCCTCCACTTT	CASGGQNNNSPLHF
TRBJ1-2	TRBD1	TRBV4-1	NA	TGCGCCAGCAGCCAAGGCACGACAGGGGTCTATGGCTACACCTTC	CASSQGTTGVYGYTF
TRBJ2-7	TRBD2	TRBV7-2	few	TGTGCCAGCAGCTTGAGTGGGAGGGCCCCCTACGAGCAGTACTTC	CASSLSGRAPYEQYF
TRBJ2-5	TRBD1	TRBV12-3/TRBV12-4	few	TGTGCCAGCGCCAAACAGGGGGCGTTGGGAGAGACCCAGTACTTC	CASAKQGALGETQYF
TRBJ2-7	NA	TRBV10-3	few	TGTGCCATCAGTGAGTCGCCGAGAAACTCCTACGAGCAGTACTTC	CAISESPRNSYEQYF
TRBJ1-2	NA	TRBV20-1	NA	TGCACCCGGGACAATGGCTACACCTTC	CTRDNGYTF
TRBJ2-7	TRBD1	TRBV12-3/TRBV12-4	NA	TGTGCCAGCAGTCACAGGGGCGGCGAGCAGTACTTC	CASSHRGGEQYF
TRBJ2-1	TRBD1	TRBV3-1	NA	TGTGCCAGCAGCCAAGTAGGGGGACAGGGTGATTTCTTC	CASSQVGGQGDFF
TRBJ1-3	NA	TRBV3-1	few	TGTGCCAGCAGCCAAGTGGTCCACTCTGGAAACACCATATATTTT	CASSQVVHSGNTIYF
TRBJ2-5	NA	TRBV2	few	TGTGCCAGCAGTGAAAGCCGGGGGCGTGAGACCCAGTACTTC	CASSESRGRETQYF
TRBJ2-5	TRBD1	TRBV20-1	NA	TGCAGTGCTCAGGACAGGGACTTGACCCAGTACTTC	CSAQDRDLTQYF
TRBJ2-1	NA	TRBV5-1	NA	TGCGCCAGCAGCTTGGGGGGGACCGGAGCTTTCAATGAGCAGTTCTTC	CASSLGGTGAFNEQFF
TRBJ2-1	NA	TRBV24-1	NA	TGTGCCACCAGGGCTACCGAGGGACTTTTCAATGAGCAGTTCTTC	CATRATEGLFNEQFF
TRBJ2-2	TRBD2	TRBV5-1	NA	TGCGCCAGCAGCGTGGGACTAGAGACCGGGGAGCTGTTTTTT	CASSVGLETGELFF
TRBJ2-5	NA	TRBV7-3	few	TGTGCCAGCGCGAACACCCAGGGAGGCCAAGAGACCCAGTACTTC	CASANTQGGQETQYF